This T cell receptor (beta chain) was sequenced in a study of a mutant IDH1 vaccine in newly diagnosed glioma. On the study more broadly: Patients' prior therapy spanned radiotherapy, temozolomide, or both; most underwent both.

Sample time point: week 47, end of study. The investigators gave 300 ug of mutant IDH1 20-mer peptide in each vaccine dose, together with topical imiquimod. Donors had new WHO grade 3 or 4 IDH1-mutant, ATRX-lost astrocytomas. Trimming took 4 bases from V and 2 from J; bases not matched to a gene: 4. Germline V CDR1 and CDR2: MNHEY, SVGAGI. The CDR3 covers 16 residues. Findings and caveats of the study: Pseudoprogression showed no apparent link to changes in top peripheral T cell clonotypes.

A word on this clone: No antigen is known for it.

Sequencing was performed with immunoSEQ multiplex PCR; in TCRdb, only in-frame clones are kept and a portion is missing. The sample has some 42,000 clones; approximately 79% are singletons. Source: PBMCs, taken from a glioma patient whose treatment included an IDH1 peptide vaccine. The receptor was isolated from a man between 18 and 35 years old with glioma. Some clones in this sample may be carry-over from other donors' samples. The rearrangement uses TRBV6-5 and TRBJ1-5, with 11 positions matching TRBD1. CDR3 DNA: TGTGCCAGCAGTTCCAGGGGACAGGGGGGCAATCAGCCCCAGCATTTT. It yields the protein CASSSRGQGGNQPQHF.